What follows are 28 T cell receptor beta chains derived from one specimen sequenced in a study of CD8+ T cells in alopecia areata. Following RNA extraction, reverse transcription yielded cDNA that acted as the sequencing template. Profiled with immunoSEQ multiplex PCR; TCRdb holds only in-frame clones, not every one. This repertoire shows just over 150,000 clones, around half found once; its top ten account for just under 20%. The source was CD8+ T cells sorted from blood, collected at week 0. The source of these receptors is a human donor with alopecia areata.

This clone is medium-sized within its sample. This chain links TRBV27 with TRBJ1-5, with a tentative D call TRBD1 (6 bases). Germline V gene data show CDR1 as MNHEY and CDR2 as SMNVEV (reference sequence). CDR3 length: 14 residues. Trimming cost V 3 bases and J 3 bases, with 9 bases left between them. The DNA for the CDR3 is TGTGCCAGCAGTTTGACAGGTATCAATCAGCCCCAGCATTTT. It codes for CASSLTGINQPQHF.

The chain has TRBV30 and TRBJ1-2; D uncertain. This CDR3 contains 11 residues. CDR1 is GTSNPN, CDR2 SVGIG, per germline (reference sequence). The ends were cut back, 6 bases at V and 5 bases at J, with 10 bases in the middle. The CDR3 nucleotides read TGTGCCTGCCCGGACCGGTATGGCTACACCTTC. Translated: CACPDRYGYTF.

The chain employs TRBV2 and TRBJ2-1; D unclear. The CDR3 is made up of 10 amino acids. V lost 3 bases to trimming and J lost 6 bases, with 0 bases between them. Germline values: CDR1 SNHLY, CDR2 FYNNEI. CDR3 residues: CASSDNEQFF. In DNA, the CDR3 is TGTGCCAGCAGTGACAATGAGCAGTTCTTC.

This clone was detected only a few times. The rearrangement links TRBV7-2 to TRBJ2-3; no reliable D call. This CDR3 comprises 12 residues. Germline assignment: CDR1 SGHTA and CDR2 FQGNSA. V lost 4 bases and J 7 bases, leaving 9 bases between the germline ends. The CDR3 is CASSSLMNTQYF. CDR3 DNA sequence: TGTGCCAGCAGCTCGCTGATGAATACGCAGTATTTT.

The CDR3 region is CASSYGTGSYNEQFF. The CDR3 DNA sequence: TGTGCCAGCAGTTACGGGACAGGCTCCTACAATGAGCAGTTCTTC. The genes are TRBV6-5 and TRBJ2-1; 8 positions match TRBD1. In germline, CDR1 is MNHEY, CDR2 SVGAGI. This CDR3 is built from 15 residues. Losses at the gene ends were 2 bases for V and 0 bases for J; bases not matched to a gene: 0.

This chain links TRBV7-2 with TRBJ2-1; unclear D gene. The CDR3 consists of 15 residues. Trimming cost V 0 bases and J 0 bases, with 6 bases left between them. CDR1 is SGHTA, CDR2 FQGNSA, per germline. The CDR3 sequence: CASSLAESSYNEQFF. The DNA for the CDR3 is TGTGCCAGCAGCTTAGCGGAGAGCTCCTACAATGAGCAGTTCTTC.

The rearrangement links TRBV6-5 to TRBJ2-3; D perhaps matches TRBD2 (6 bases). Germline CDR1 reads MNHEY; CDR2 reads SVGAGI. There are 15 residues in the CDR3. V lost 0 bases, J lost 3 bases, and 10 bases lay in between. The CDR3 bases are TGTGCCAGCAGTTACTCCCAGCGGGCAACAGATACGCAGTATTTT. Protein: CASSYSQRATDTQYF.

This clone appeared once. V gene TRBV27 combines with J gene TRBJ1-6; TRBD1 agrees at 7 bases. Germline-derived CDR1 and CDR2 are MNHEY and SMNVEV (reference sequence). CDR3 length: 15 amino acids. V lost 0 bases to trimming and J lost 9 bases; unmatched junction nucleotides: 5. CDR3 bases: TGTGCCAGCAGTTTATCCGGGACAGCGACTTCACCCCTCCACTTT. Protein product: CASSLSGTATSPLHF.

The CDR3 sequence is CASSLQDMNTEAFF. CDR3 DNA: TGCGCCAGCAGTTTACAGGATATGAACACTGAAGCTTTCTTT. The V gene is TRBV5-1, the J gene TRBJ1-1; TRBD1 might be the D (5 bases). Trimming removed 5 bases from V and 0 bases from J, with 11 bases in between. Germline CDR1 and CDR2: SGHRS and YFSETQ. The CDR3 has 14 residues.

This clone appeared a few times. The J gene is TRBJ1-1, the V gene TRBV2, with 7 nucleotides matching TRBD1. Per the germline V gene, CDR1 is SNHLY and CDR2 is FYNNEI. This CDR3 has 14 residues. V was pared by 3 bases and J by 8 bases, with 9 bases of the junction left unmatched. The CDR3, as DNA: TGTGCCAGCAGTGATTTTGGAGGGGGCGACGAAGCTTTCTTT. This encodes CASSDFGGGDEAFF.

This clone has only one observation. The chain couples TRBV13 to TRBJ1-1, with no clear D. This CDR3 region has 13 residues. The V and J ends lost 5 bases and 11 bases respectively, with 18 bases between them. Per germline, CDR1 PRHDT and CDR2 FYEKMQ (reference sequence). The CDR3 sequence: CASSPGFPAAAFF. CDR3 coding DNA: TGTGCCAGCAGCCCTGGCTTCCCCGCGGCGGCTTTCTTT.

This clone was observed a handful of times. V and J are TRBV6-5 and TRBJ1-2; 7 bases line up with TRBD1. Germline V gives CDR1 MNHEY, CDR2 SVGAGI. The CDR3 runs 12 residues. V was clipped by 5 bases and J by 8 bases; unmatched bases: 5. This CDR3 reads CASSDRDRGYTF. The CDR3 bases are TGTGCCAGCAGTGACCGGGACAGAGGCTACACCTTC.

CDR3 nucleotides: TGTGCCAGCAGTCTGGGAAACCTTGAGCAGTTCTTC. This gives the protein CASSLGNLEQFF. The chain uses TRBV5-6 and TRBJ2-1; D unclear. The CDR3 is made up of 12 amino acids. V was cut by 5 bases and J by 9 bases, with 12 bases left in between. Germline V gives CDR1 SGHDT, CDR2 YYEEEE. Using reference TRBV5-6 and TRBJ2-1 for the parts outside the CDR3, the full variable domain is DAGVTQSPTHLIKTRGQQVTLRCSPKSGHDTVSWYQQALGQGPQFIFQYYEEEERQRGNFPDRFSGHQFPNYSSELNVNALLLGDSALYLCASSLGNLEQFFGPGTRLTVL.

The rearrangement uses TRBV19 and TRBJ1-1; 8 bases line up with TRBD1. The junction had 0 bases not matched to a gene; V was cut back by 1 base and J by 5 bases. This CDR3 has 13 residues. The V gene's germline CDR1 is LNHDA and CDR2 SQIVND (reference sequence). The CDR3 bases are TGTGCCAGTAGTATAGGGACAGGGACTGAAGCTTTCTTT. This encodes CASSIGTGTEAFF.

The J gene is TRBJ2-7, the V gene TRBV11-2; D is unresolved. The CDR3 has 10 residues. V was pared by 1 base and J by 6 bases, with 1 base between. CDR1 SGHAT and CDR2 FQNNGV come from the germline V gene. The chain's CDR3 is CASSLAEQYF. The CDR3 nucleotides read TGTGCCAGCAGCTTAGCCGAGCAGTACTTC.

A few counts support this clone. V gene TRBV7-2 combines with J gene TRBJ2-7; D is ambiguous. Trimming shortened V by 1 base and J by 3 bases, and 7 bases separated the two germline ends. The CDR3 sequence is 13 residues long. Germline values: CDR1 SGHTA, CDR2 FQGNSA. The CDR3 nucleotides are TGTGCCAGCAGCTTAGGGTCTGGCTACGAGCAGTACTTC. It is translated as CASSLGSGYEQYF.

CDR3 in DNA: TGTGCCAGCTCACCCGATGAGGACTATGGCTACACCTTC. This sequence encodes CASSPDEDYGYTF. J is TRBJ1-2 and V is TRBV18; D gene uncertain. CDR1 KGHSH and CDR2 LQKENI come from the germline V gene. The CDR3 consists of 13 residues. Trimming removed 3 bases from V and 3 bases from J, with 8 bases in between.

The chain links TRBV25-1 to TRBJ2-1; D remains unclear. CDR3 length equals 12 residues. V lost 4 bases and J 12 bases, leaving 13 bases between the germline ends. Germline V gene sequence: CDR1 MGHDK, CDR2 SYGVNS. CDR3 protein: CASSGANVGQFF. The CDR3 bases are TGTGCCAGCAGTGGGGCGAACGTGGGGCAGTTCTTC.

The chain carries TRBV6-4 and TRBJ2-1, with D tentatively TRBD1 or TRBD2 (7 bases each). With 5 bases removed from V and 4 bases from J, the gap between germline ends came to 12 bases. Germline V gene lookup returns CDR1 MRHNA and CDR2 SNTAGT. CDR3 length: 14 residues. CDR3 sequence (DNA): TGTGCCAGCAGTCCCCAGGGGGGGTACAATGAGCAGTTCTTC. Its translation: CASSPQGGYNEQFF.

A few counts support this clone. V usage is TRBV6-5 and J usage is TRBJ2-7; TRBD2 matches at 7 bases. There are 16 residues in the CDR3. CDR1 and CDR2 (germline): MNHEY, SVGAGI. V lost 0 bases, J lost 7 bases, and 12 bases stayed unmatched. CDR3 bases: TGTGCCAGCAGTTACTCTGGAAGGGAGGGTCCGGTTGAGCAGTACTTC. Its protein product is CASSYSGREGPVEQYF.

In its sample, this clone was seen once. The V gene is TRBV12-5, the J gene TRBJ1-4, with 7 bases that match TRBD1. There are 16 residues in the CDR3. J lost 4 bases, V lost 7 bases, and 12 bases had no gene match. CDR1 is LGHNT, CDR2 FRNRAP, per germline. The CDR3 loop is CASAKFRDSDNEKLFF. CDR3 DNA: TGTGCTAGTGCTAAATTCCGGGACAGCGATAATGAAAAACTGTTTTTT.

The chain is built from TRBV29-1 and TRBJ2-7, with 8 bases identical to TRBD1. The J segment lost 3 bases and the V segment lost 6 bases, leaving 4 bases of the junction unmatched. The CDR3 has 12 amino acids. Germline V gives CDR1 SQVTM, CDR2 ANQGSEA. CDR3 in amino acids: CSVRDRGYEQYF. DNA of the CDR3: TGCAGCGTGAGAGACAGGGGCTACGAGCAGTACTTC.

This clone was found a few times. The rearrangement uses TRBV29-1 and TRBJ1-5, with 9 bases that match TRBD1. V gave up 4 bases and J gave up 3 bases; unmatched junction bases: 4. CDR1 is SQVTM, CDR2 ANQGSEA, per germline. The CDR3 totals 14 residues. The CDR3 loop is CSVVGTGTNQPQHF. The CDR3 DNA follows: TGCAGCGTTGTAGGGACAGGGACCAATCAGCCCCAGCATTTT. Together with reference TRBV29-1 and TRBJ1-5, the CDR3 gives the full variable domain: SAVISQKPSRDICQRGTSLTIQCQVDSQVTMMFWYRQQPGQSLTLIATANQGSEATYESGFVIDKFPISRPNLTFSTLTVSNMSPEDSSIYLCSVVGTGTNQPQHFGDGTRLSIL.

This chain connects TRBV13 to TRBJ1-2; TRBD1 matches at 9 bases. V lost 0 bases to trimming and J lost 0 bases; unmatched junction nucleotides: 8. The CDR3 consists of 18 residues. The V gene's germline CDR1 is PRHDT and CDR2 FYEKMQ (reference sequence). In nucleotides, the CDR3 is TGTGCCAGCAGCTTAGGCCGAGACAGGGGGGACCCTAACTATGGCTACACCTTC. It translates to CASSLGRDRGDPNYGYTF.

The V and J genes are TRBV29-1 and TRBJ1-2; no firm D call. Germline values: CDR1 SQVTM, CDR2 ANQGSEA. The CDR3 consists of 11 residues. V dropped 2 bases and J dropped 8 bases, with 9 bases sitting between them. CDR3 nucleotide sequence: TGCAGCGTTGAAAAGGATTACGGCTACACCTTC. It translates to CSVEKDYGYTF.

This clone has only a few counts. The chain employs TRBV4-1 and TRBJ2-5; 11 nucleotides line up with TRBD2. This CDR3 is built from 16 residues. The trim removed 2 bases at V and 5 bases at J, leaving 7 bases unmatched. From germline, CDR1 is MGHRA and CDR2 YSYEKL. CDR3 region: CASSQKLAGAGETQYF. As DNA, the CDR3 is TGCGCCAGCAGCCAAAAACTAGCGGGGGCTGGGGAGACCCAGTACTTC.

The chain has TRBV13 and TRBJ2-7; D is possibly TRBD1 (6 bases). Trimming pared 5 bases from V and 5 bases from J, leaving 13 bases between. This CDR3 region has 13 residues. The germline V gene encodes CDR1 PRHDT and CDR2 FYEKMQ (reference sequence). The CDR3 DNA is TGTGCCAGCAGCACAGTAGGGGGTGACGAGCAGTACTTC. Its protein product is CASSTVGGDEQYF. The entire variable domain, with the rest obtained from reference TRBV13 and TRBJ2-7, is as follows: AAGVIQSPRHLIKEKRETATLKCYPIPRHDTVYWYQQGPGQDPQFLISFYEKMQSDKGSIPDRFSAQQFSDYHSELNMSSLELGDSALYFCASSTVGGDEQYFGPGTRLTVT.

CDR3: CASSHTRALEQYF. CDR3 nucleotides: TGCGCCAGCAGCCATACGCGGGCTTTGGAGCAGTACTTC. The chain links TRBV4-1 to TRBJ2-7; D might be TRBD2 (5 bases). V was pared by 3 bases and J by 7 bases, with 13 bases between. CDR1 and CDR2 from the germline V gene are MGHRA and YSYEKL. The length of the CDR3 is 13 residues.